The present TCR beta chain was sequenced within a study of post-analysis software for immune sequencing data. Whole-study results and caveats: There were a few TRBV segments more frequent in patients than controls, and TRBV5-6, TRBV5-1 and TRBV20-1 were among them.

This clonotype was observed a few times. Its antigen is as yet unknown. This may stem from a read error, because a much larger clone lies one nucleotide away. From germline, CDR1 is SGHKS and CDR2 YYEKEE (reference sequence). Trimming took 4 bases from V and 11 from J; bases not matched to a gene: 16. The CDR3 spans 16 residues. Unique molecular identifiers were present in the TCR beta cDNA libraries. TCRdb recomputed calls from the PCR reads with MiXCR, one row per CDR3 protein. The table records about 200,000 distinct CDR3 sequences, over 25% of them present only once. Sample: blood. This clonotype was obtained from a girl aged 2-17 years with multiple sclerosis. V usage is TRBV5-5 and J usage is TRBJ2-5; 11 bases are shared with TRBD2. The CDR3 DNA follows: TGTGCCAGCAGCAGGCCTACTAGCGGGAGTCTCGATGAGCAGTACTTC. Protein: CASSRPTSGSLDEQYF.